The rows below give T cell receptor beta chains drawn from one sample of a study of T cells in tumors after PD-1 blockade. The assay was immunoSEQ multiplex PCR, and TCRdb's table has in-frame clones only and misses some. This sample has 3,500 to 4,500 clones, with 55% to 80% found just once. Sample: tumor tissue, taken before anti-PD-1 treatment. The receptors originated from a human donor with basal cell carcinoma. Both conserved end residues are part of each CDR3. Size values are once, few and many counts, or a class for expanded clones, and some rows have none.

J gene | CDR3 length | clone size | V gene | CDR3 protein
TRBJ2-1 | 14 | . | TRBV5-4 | CASSLVQDSNEQFF
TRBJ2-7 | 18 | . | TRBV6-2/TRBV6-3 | CASSYPIEGQGRTYEQYF
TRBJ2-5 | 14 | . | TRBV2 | CASSEDRAQETQYF
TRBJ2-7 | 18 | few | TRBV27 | CASSFRLRLAGGPLEQYF
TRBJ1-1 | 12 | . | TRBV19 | CASRGDTMAAFF
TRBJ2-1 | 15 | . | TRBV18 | CASSPPGTSVNEQFF
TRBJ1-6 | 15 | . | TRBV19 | CASSKGVGLDSPLHF
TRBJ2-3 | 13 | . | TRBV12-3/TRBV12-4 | CASSWRSSDTQYF
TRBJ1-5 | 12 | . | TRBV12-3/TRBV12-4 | CASSFAGQPQHF
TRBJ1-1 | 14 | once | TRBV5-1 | CASSSGQPNTEAFF
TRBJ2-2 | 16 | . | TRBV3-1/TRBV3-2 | CASTRPSGANTGELFF
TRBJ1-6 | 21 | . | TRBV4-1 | CASSQDFRPGRTSSYNSPLHF
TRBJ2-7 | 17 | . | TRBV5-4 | CASSFHSYYGRAYEQYF
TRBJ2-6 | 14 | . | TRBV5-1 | CASGQDSGANVLTF
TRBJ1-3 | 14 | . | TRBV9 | CASSKQGSGNTIYF
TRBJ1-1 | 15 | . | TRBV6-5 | CASILRQGENTEAFF
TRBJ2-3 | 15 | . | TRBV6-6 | CASSFRVLSTDTQYF
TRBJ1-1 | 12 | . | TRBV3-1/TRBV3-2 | CASTHIGTEAFF
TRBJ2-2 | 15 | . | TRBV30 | CAHQGEGRSAGELFF
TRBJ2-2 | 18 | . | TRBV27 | CASSLTPLAGGDTGELFF
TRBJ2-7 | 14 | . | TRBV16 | CASKKPRGGNEQYF
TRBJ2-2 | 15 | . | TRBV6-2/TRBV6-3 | CASSQFQGNTGELFF
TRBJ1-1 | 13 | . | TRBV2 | CASSPWADTEAFF